The entry that follows covers one T cell receptor (beta chain) sequence. The germline gene is not matched at one end of the junction; a read error may be the cause. The data derive from a study of Graves' ophthalmopathy and Graves' hyperthyroidism. Study as a whole: Peripheral blood collection took place at initial diagnosis, before any treatment.

The CDR3 runs to 15 residues. Germline-derived CDR1 and CDR2 are MNHEY and SVGAGI. Transcripts of RNA were the source for amplifying TCR beta CDR3 regions. The workflow started with a first-round RT-PCR run with HTBI primers and then moved on to a second-round multiplex PCR. TCRdb re-derived calls from the multiplex PCR reads in MiXCR, one entry per CDR3 protein. The sample carries 680,000 or so distinct CDR3 sequences, about 20% recorded once. The sequence was obtained from a woman aged 18-29 years with stable Graves' hyperthyroidism. Some clones in this sample may be carry-over from other donors' samples. The sample was peripheral blood. The chain combines TRBV6-5 with TRBJ1-6, with TRBD1 as a possible D gene (5 bases). CDR3 coding DNA: TGTGCCAGCATTACGGGGGGGGATTATAGTTCACCCCTCCACTTT. It encodes CASITGGDYSSPLHF.